Listed below are T cell receptor beta chains from one sample, sequenced in a study of beta chain features in type 1 diabetes. The table came from immunoSEQ multiplex PCR; TCRdb's copy has only in-frame clones and leaves some out. The sample lists almost 350,000 clones, around 20% occurring once. Material: naive CD4+ T cells from blood. The receptors shown here come from a young woman in good health. Both conserved end residues are part of each CDR3. D genes are given only for firm matches. The listing skips clone size in some rows; elsewhere it reads once, few, many or a size class.

v_call: TRBV6-6
clone_size: .
j_call: TRBJ2-5
d_call: TRBD2
cdr3_aa: CASRPNSGGARETQYF
cdr3_nt: TGTGCCAGCAGGCCCAATAGCGGGGGGGCCAGGGAGACCCAGTACTTC

v_call: TRBV5-1
clone_size: .
j_call: TRBJ2-3
d_call: TRBD2
cdr3_aa: CASSLVLTSGRSTDTQYF
cdr3_nt: TGCGCCAGCAGCTTGGTGTTGACTAGCGGGCGAAGCACAGATACGCAGTATTTT

v_call: TRBV28
clone_size: .
j_call: TRBJ2-1
d_call: .
cdr3_aa: CASSSRGNEQFF
cdr3_nt: TGTGCCAGCAGTTCCCGGGGCAATGAGCAGTTCTTC

v_call: TRBV30
clone_size: few
j_call: TRBJ1-2
d_call: TRBD1
cdr3_aa: CAYQDRVSYGYTF
cdr3_nt: TGTGCCTACCAGGACAGGGTATCTTATGGCTACACCTTC

v_call: TRBV25-1
clone_size: .
j_call: TRBJ2-2
d_call: .
cdr3_aa: CASSLRGGRGRGTGELFF
cdr3_nt: TGTGCCAGCAGTTTGAGGGGGGGCAGGGGTCGGGGCACCGGGGAGCTGTTTTTT

v_call: TRBV30
clone_size: few
j_call: TRBJ1-1
d_call: TRBD1
cdr3_aa: CAWSDQGDTEAFF
cdr3_nt: TGTGCCTGGTCGGACCAGGGGGACACTGAAGCTTTCTTT

v_call: TRBV4-1
clone_size: few
j_call: TRBJ2-2
d_call: TRBD1
cdr3_aa: CASSPGQGKGTGELFF
cdr3_nt: TGCGCCAGCAGCCCTGGACAGGGGAAGGGCACCGGGGAGCTGTTTTTT

v_call: TRBV2
clone_size: .
j_call: TRBJ2-1
d_call: .
cdr3_aa: CASSERGTGNEQFF
cdr3_nt: TGTGCCAGCAGTGAGCGCGGGACGGGGAATGAGCAGTTCTTC

v_call: TRBV4-1
clone_size: few
j_call: TRBJ1-4
d_call: TRBD1
cdr3_aa: CASSHPDRANEKLFF
cdr3_nt: TGCGCCAGCAGCCACCCCGACAGGGCTAATGAAAAACTGTTTTTT

v_call: TRBV18
clone_size: .
j_call: TRBJ2-3
d_call: .
cdr3_aa: CASSPGASTDTQYF
cdr3_nt: TGTGCCAGCTCACCAGGAGCGAGCACAGATACGCAGTATTTT

v_call: TRBV7-2
clone_size: .
j_call: TRBJ1-1
d_call: TRBD1
cdr3_aa: CASRWDRGPAEAFF
cdr3_nt: TGTGCCAGCAGATGGGACAGGGGGCCCGCTGAAGCTTTCTTT

v_call: TRBV30
clone_size: .
j_call: TRBJ2-5
d_call: TRBD1
cdr3_aa: CAWSPSGQGPGTQYF
cdr3_nt: TGTGCCTGGAGTCCATCAGGACAGGGGCCGGGGACCCAGTACTTC

v_call: TRBV4-1
clone_size: .
j_call: TRBJ1-2
d_call: .
cdr3_aa: CASSLAESYGYTF
cdr3_nt: TGCGCCAGCAGCCTAGCAGAGAGTTATGGCTACACCTTC

v_call: TRBV30
clone_size: few
j_call: TRBJ2-1
d_call: .
cdr3_aa: CAWSRGSNNEQFF
cdr3_nt: TGTGCCTGGAGTCGGGGGTCCAACAATGAGCAGTTCTTC

v_call: TRBV19
clone_size: few
j_call: TRBJ2-7
d_call: .
cdr3_aa: CASSQRQAPYEQYF
cdr3_nt: TGTGCCAGTAGCCAACGACAGGCTCCCTACGAGCAGTACTTC

v_call: TRBV30
clone_size: few
j_call: TRBJ1-5
d_call: .
cdr3_aa: CAWSVYRGDQPQHF
cdr3_nt: TGTGCCTGGAGTGTCTATCGGGGTGATCAGCCCCAGCATTTT

v_call: TRBV7-2
clone_size: few
j_call: TRBJ2-7
d_call: TRBD1
cdr3_aa: CASSLNRGYYEQYF
cdr3_nt: TGTGCCAGCAGCTTAAACAGGGGGTACTACGAGCAGTACTTC

v_call: TRBV6-5
clone_size: .
j_call: TRBJ2-7
d_call: TRBD1
cdr3_aa: CASTNDRAAYEQYF
cdr3_nt: TGTGCCAGCACCAACGACAGGGCTGCCTACGAGCAGTACTTC

v_call: TRBV7-3
clone_size: .
j_call: TRBJ2-2
d_call: .
cdr3_aa: CASSSTNTGELFF
cdr3_nt: TGTGCCAGCAGCTCAACGAACACCGGGGAGCTGTTTTTT

v_call: TRBV4-2
clone_size: few
j_call: TRBJ2-2
d_call: TRBD1
cdr3_aa: CASSQGDRENTGELFF
cdr3_nt: TGTGCCAGCAGCCAAGGCGACAGGGAGAACACCGGGGAGCTGTTTTTT

v_call: TRBV29-1
clone_size: few
j_call: TRBJ2-6
d_call: .
cdr3_aa: CSAGRAGANVLTF
cdr3_nt: TGCAGCGCCGGCAGGGCTGGGGCCAACGTCCTGACTTTC

v_call: TRBV5-1
clone_size: .
j_call: TRBJ2-3
d_call: TRBD1
cdr3_aa: CASALTGRADTQYF
cdr3_nt: TGCGCCAGCGCCCTGACAGGGCGGGCAGATACGCAGTATTTT

v_call: TRBV4-1
clone_size: .
j_call: TRBJ1-1
d_call: TRBD1
cdr3_aa: CASSQAGGRVGAFF
cdr3_nt: TGCGCCAGCAGCCAAGCAGGGGGCCGGGTCGGAGCTTTCTTT

v_call: TRBV9
clone_size: few
j_call: TRBJ2-3
d_call: .
cdr3_aa: CASSVVAAGGDTQYF
cdr3_nt: TGTGCCAGCAGCGTAGTAGCGGCAGGAGGCGATACGCAGTATTTT

v_call: TRBV4-1
clone_size: few
j_call: TRBJ2-1
d_call: TRBD2
cdr3_aa: CASSHGWLWREGPNEQFF
cdr3_nt: TGCGCCAGCAGCCATGGATGGTTGTGGCGGGAGGGCCCGAATGAGCAGTTCTTC

v_call: TRBV19
clone_size: .
j_call: TRBJ1-1
d_call: .
cdr3_aa: CASSIQPGVSAFF
cdr3_nt: TGTGCCAGTAGTATACAACCGGGAGTGAGCGCTTTCTTT

v_call: TRBV7-2
clone_size: .
j_call: TRBJ1-3
d_call: .
cdr3_aa: CASSFRPFSGNTIYF
cdr3_nt: TGTGCCAGCAGCTTCAGGCCGTTCTCTGGAAACACCATATATTTT

v_call: TRBV30
clone_size: few
j_call: TRBJ1-2
d_call: .
cdr3_aa: CAWMEANYGYTF
cdr3_nt: TGTGCCTGGATGGAGGCGAACTATGGCTACACCTTC

v_call: TRBV15
clone_size: few
j_call: TRBJ2-7
d_call: .
cdr3_aa: CATSSLPASGLYYEQYF
cdr3_nt: TGTGCCACCAGCAGCCTACCGGCCAGCGGGCTATACTACGAGCAGTACTTC

v_call: TRBV5-1
clone_size: once
j_call: TRBJ2-1
d_call: TRBD1
cdr3_aa: CASTSGQGSNEQFF
cdr3_nt: TGCGCCAGCACCAGTGGACAGGGATCAAATGAGCAGTTCTTC

v_call: TRBV25-1
clone_size: few
j_call: TRBJ2-5
d_call: .
cdr3_aa: CASSESRGRLLQETQYF
cdr3_nt: TGTGCCAGCAGTGAATCAAGGGGAAGACTTCTCCAAGAGACCCAGTACTTC

v_call: TRBV19
clone_size: .
j_call: TRBJ1-2
d_call: TRBD1
cdr3_aa: CASSIRTGDGYTF
cdr3_nt: TGTGCCAGTAGTATCCGGACAGGGGACGGCTACACCTTC

v_call: TRBV7-8
clone_size: .
j_call: TRBJ2-5
d_call: .
cdr3_aa: CASTVGVGETQYF
cdr3_nt: TGTGCCAGCACCGTAGGGGTTGGAGAGACCCAGTACTTC

v_call: TRBV5-1
clone_size: .
j_call: TRBJ2-1
d_call: .
cdr3_aa: CASSLERGDEQFF
cdr3_nt: TGCGCCAGCAGCTTGGAAAGAGGAGATGAGCAGTTCTTC

v_call: TRBV10-3
clone_size: few
j_call: TRBJ2-1
d_call: .
cdr3_aa: CAISEWPGSNEQFF
cdr3_nt: TGTGCCATCAGTGAGTGGCCGGGGAGTAATGAGCAGTTCTTC

v_call: TRBV18
clone_size: few
j_call: TRBJ2-7
d_call: .
cdr3_aa: CASSPNGGVKIGNEQYF
cdr3_nt: TGTGCCAGCTCACCAAATGGAGGGGTAAAGATCGGGAACGAGCAGTACTTC

v_call: TRBV4-1
clone_size: .
j_call: TRBJ2-2
d_call: .
cdr3_aa: CASSQIGEGGAGELFF
cdr3_nt: TGCGCCAGCAGCCAGATCGGGGAGGGGGGAGCCGGGGAGCTGTTTTTT

v_call: TRBV27
clone_size: few
j_call: TRBJ2-3
d_call: .
cdr3_aa: CASNQQVPTQDTQYF
cdr3_nt: TGTGCCAGCAACCAACAGGTGCCCACCCAAGATACGCAGTATTTT

v_call: TRBV7-9
clone_size: few
j_call: TRBJ2-6
d_call: .
cdr3_aa: CASSLAKIYSGANVLTF
cdr3_nt: TGTGCCAGCAGCTTAGCTAAAATCTACTCTGGGGCCAACGTCCTGACTTTC

v_call: TRBV18
clone_size: .
j_call: TRBJ2-3
d_call: .
cdr3_aa: CASSPPANADTQYF
cdr3_nt: TGTGCCAGCTCACCCCCAGCGAACGCCGATACGCAGTATTTT

v_call: TRBV7-9
clone_size: .
j_call: TRBJ2-2
d_call: TRBD2
cdr3_aa: CAGAEREAGELFF
cdr3_nt: TGTGCCGGCGCGGAGCGGGAGGCCGGGGAGCTGTTTTTT

v_call: TRBV5-6
clone_size: .
j_call: TRBJ2-7
d_call: TRBD1
cdr3_aa: CASRPDRVTYEQYF
cdr3_nt: TGTGCCAGCAGACCGGACAGGGTGACCTACGAGCAGTACTTC

v_call: TRBV7-2
clone_size: .
j_call: TRBJ1-6
d_call: TRBD1
cdr3_aa: CASSGDRGSPLHF
cdr3_nt: TGTGCCAGCAGCGGGGACAGGGGCTCACCCCTCCACTTT

v_call: TRBV4-1
clone_size: few
j_call: TRBJ2-3
d_call: .
cdr3_aa: CASSQPRGDTQYF
cdr3_nt: TGCGCCAGCAGCCAACCCCGGGGGGATACGCAGTATTTT